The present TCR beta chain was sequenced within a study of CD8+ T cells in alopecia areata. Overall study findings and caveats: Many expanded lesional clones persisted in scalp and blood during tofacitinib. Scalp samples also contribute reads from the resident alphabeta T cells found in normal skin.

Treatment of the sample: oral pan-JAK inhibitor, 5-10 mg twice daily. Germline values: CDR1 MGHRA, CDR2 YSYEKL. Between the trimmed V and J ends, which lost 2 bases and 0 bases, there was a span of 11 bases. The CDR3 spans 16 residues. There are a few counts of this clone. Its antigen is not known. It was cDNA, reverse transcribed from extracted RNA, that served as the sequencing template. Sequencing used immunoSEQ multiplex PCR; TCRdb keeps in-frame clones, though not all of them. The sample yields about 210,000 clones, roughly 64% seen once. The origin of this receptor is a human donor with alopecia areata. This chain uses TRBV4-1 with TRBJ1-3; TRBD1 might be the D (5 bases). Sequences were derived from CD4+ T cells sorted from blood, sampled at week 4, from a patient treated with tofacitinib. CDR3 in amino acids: CASSQSRDGSGNTIYF. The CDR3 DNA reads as TGCGCCAGCAGCCAATCCAGGGATGGCTCTGGAAACACCATATATTTT.